This is a list of T cell receptor beta chains from one sample in a study of T cells in Graves' hyperthyroidism and ophthalmopathy. TCRdb re-derived calls from the multiplex PCR reads in MiXCR, one entry per CDR3 protein. This table holds roughly 380,000 distinct CDR3 sequences, 15% to 20% found once. The source material was blood. The source of these receptors is a woman aged 40 to 50 with Graves' ophthalmopathy. CDR3s include the opening cysteine and the closing phenylalanine or tryptophan. The D gene is left open where the match is weak. Not all rows give a size; the values are once, few, many and, for expanded clones, a class.

clone size	D gene	V gene	J gene	CDR3 protein	CDR3 DNA
many	.	TRBV4-1	TRBJ2-5	CASSHLRLGAETQYF	TGCGCCAGCAGCCACCTACGACTGGGGGCGGAGACCCAGTACTTC
few	.	TRBV11-2	TRBJ1-2	CASSLVRTTNYGYIF	TGTGCCAGCAGCTTAGTGCGGACCACTAACTATGGCTACATCTTC
many	TRBD2	TRBV20-1	TRBJ2-4	CSARDGTSGGPHQNIQYF	TGCAGTGCTAGAGACGGGACTAGCGGGGGCCCACACCAAAACATTCAGTACTTC
many	TRBD1	TRBV5-6	TRBJ2-2	CASSFGTGVTGELFF	TGTGCCAGCTCGTTCGGGACAGGGGTCACCGGGGAGCTGTTTTTT
many	.	TRBV9	TRBJ2-5	CASSAEQGAPSTQYF	TGTGCCAGCAGCGCAGAACAGGGCGCCCCTTCGACCCAGTACTTC
.	.	TRBV20-1	TRBJ2-5	CSVTVEEETQYF	TGCAGTGTTACAGTGGAGGAAGAGACCCAGTACTTC
.	TRBD1	TRBV2	TRBJ2-7	CASIKRGQGGYEQYF	TGTGCCAGCATCAAAAGGGGACAGGGGGGGTACGAGCAGTACTTC
many	TRBD1	TRBV10-2	TRBJ2-4	CASKGQGSDIQYF	TGCGCCAGCAAGGGACAGGGCTCTGACATTCAGTACTTC
.	.	TRBV12-3/TRBV12-4	TRBJ2-5	CASSLAGEGETQYF	TGTGCCAGCAGTTTAGCGGGAGAGGGGGAGACCCAGTACTTC
many	TRBD1	TRBV6-5	TRBJ1-1	CASSSTGAKNTEAFF	TGTGCCAGCAGTTCGACAGGGGCAAAGAACACTGAAGCTTTCTTT
.	.	TRBV3-1	TRBJ2-5	CARSQGISETQYF	TGTGCCAGGAGCCAAGGTATCTCAGAGACTCAGTACTTC
many	.	TRBV20-1	TRBJ2-5	CSAPAYQETQYF	TGCAGTGCTCCAGCGTACCAAGAGACCCAGTACTTC
many	TRBD1	TRBV10-3	TRBJ2-7	CAISKGQGRWYYEQYF	TGTGCCATCAGTAAAGGACAGGGCCGGTGGTACTACGAGCAGTACTTC
many	TRBD2	TRBV12-5	TRBJ2-4	CASGPTPGLAGGPIAKNIQYF	TGTGCTAGTGGACCTACCCCGGGACTAGCGGGAGGCCCAATAGCCAAAAACATTCAGTACTTC
many	.	TRBV7-9	TRBJ2-2	CASSRNVALTNTGELFF	TGTGCCAGCAGCCGTAACGTCGCTCTAACGAACACCGGGGAGCTGTTTTTT
many	TRBD1	TRBV6-5	TRBJ2-2	CASRASRQGGTGELFF	TGTGCCAGCAGAGCGTCGCGACAGGGGGGCACCGGGGAGCTGTTTTTT
many	TRBD2	TRBV29-1	TRBJ2-7	CSVSGGFRYEQYF	TGCAGCGTTTCGGGAGGGTTTAGGTACGAGCAGTACTTC
many	.	TRBV6-1	TRBJ2-2	CASSRGARSGELFF	TGTGCCAGCAGTCGGGGGGCGCGGTCCGGGGAGCTGTTTTTT
.	.	TRBV11-1	TRBJ1-6	CASSLSRENHSPLHF	TGTGCCAGCAGCTTGTCACGGGAGAACCATTCACCCCTCCACTTT
many	.	TRBV6-1	TRBJ2-3	CASKGTVAYADTQYF	TGTGCCAGTAAGGGGACCGTGGCATACGCAGATACGCAGTATTTT
many	.	TRBV12-3/TRBV12-4	TRBJ2-4	CASGLAKNIQYF	TGTGCCAGCGGTCTAGCCAAAAACATTCAGTACTTC
many	.	TRBV2	TRBJ2-7	CASSEVLEQYF	TGTGCCAGCAGTGAAGTACTCGAGCAGTACTTC